The sequence of this T cell receptor (beta chain) was determined in a study of T cells after yellow fever vaccination. Study results and caveats: Post-booster samples contained most primary-vaccination clones (around 95% CD4, less than 90% CD8).

V was pared by 4 bases and J by 7 bases, with 5 bases of the junction left unmatched. The CDR3 covers 14 residues. Germline CDR1 and CDR2: LGHNA and YSLEER. A 5'RACE template-switching step, the method used to make TCR cDNA, added a universal primer site and UMIs. TCRdb fed the 5' RACE reads into MiXCR, producing one record per CDR3 protein. The table lists about 74,000 distinct CDR3 sequences, roughly 6.9% of them singletons, with 30% to 45% in the top ten. About this clonotype: The antigen is unknown. Just one base apart from a much larger clone, this may be a read error.

This sequence was found in a man younger than 35 who received the YFV17D yellow fever vaccine. J is TRBJ2-2 and V is TRBV4-3, with 8 bases lining up with TRBD1. The sequenced sample was CD8+ T cells sorted from PBMCs, obtained more than 4 days after the first yellow fever vaccination. This CDR3 is CASSPGQVIGELFF. As DNA, the CDR3 is TGCGCCAGCAGCCCGGGACAGGTCATCGGGGAGCTGTTTTTT.